This section outlines one T cell receptor (beta chain) sequence together with its context. The authors processed graft tissue to release intraepithelial and lamina propria lymphocytes. Sequencing was performed with immunoSEQ multiplex PCR; in TCRdb, only in-frame clones are kept and a portion is missing. The sample shows approximately 9,600 clones, about 88% of them seen only once. Trimming removed 4 bases at V and 7 bases at J, with 8 bases between. CDR3 length: 12 amino acids. Per the germline V gene, CDR1 is MNHEY and CDR2 is SMNVEV (reference sequence). These data are taken from a study of graft-versus-host responses after intestinal transplantation. Study information: The study gave all recipients anti-thymocyte globulin induction, then tacrolimus and steroids for roughly 3 years.

Here the sequenced sample was ileum tissue, taken almost 750 days after intestinal transplantation. The chain has TRBV27 and TRBJ2-1; a weak D match, TRBD2 (5 bases). This TCR was recovered from a human patient who received an intestinal transplant, so some T cells may come from the graft donor. The CDR3 loop reads CASSYGSNEQFF. The CDR3 nucleotides are TGTGCCAGCAGTTATGGGAGTAATGAGCAGTTCTTC.